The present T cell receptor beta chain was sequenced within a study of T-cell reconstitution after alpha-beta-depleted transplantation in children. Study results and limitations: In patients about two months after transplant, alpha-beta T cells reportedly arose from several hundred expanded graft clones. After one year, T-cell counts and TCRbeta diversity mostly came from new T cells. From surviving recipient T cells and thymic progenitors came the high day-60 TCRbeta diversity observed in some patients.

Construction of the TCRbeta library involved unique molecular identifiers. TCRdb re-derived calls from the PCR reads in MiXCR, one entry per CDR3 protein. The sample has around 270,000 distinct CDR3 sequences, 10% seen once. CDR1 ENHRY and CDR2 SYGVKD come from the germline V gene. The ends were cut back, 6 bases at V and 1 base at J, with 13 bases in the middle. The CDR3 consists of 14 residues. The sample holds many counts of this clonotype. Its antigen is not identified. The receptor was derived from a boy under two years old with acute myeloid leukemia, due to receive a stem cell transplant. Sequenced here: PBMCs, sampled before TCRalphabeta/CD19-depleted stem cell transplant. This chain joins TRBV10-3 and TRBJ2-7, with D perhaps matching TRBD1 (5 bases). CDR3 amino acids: CAIRKLTDSYEQYF. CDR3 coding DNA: TGTGCCATCAGGAAATTGACAGATTCCTACGAGCAGTACTTC.